This TCR beta chain appears in the sequencing data of a study of blood T cell repertoires in COVID-19. Study-level information: Sample material is recorded as cDNA or gDNA derived from T cells, B-cell-depleted T cells, or PBMCs.

Libraries were prepared by immunoSEQ multiplex PCR; TCRdb keeps only in-frame clonotypes and omits some of them. Among more than 90,000 clones listed, 70% to 80% were seen once. V was pared by 2 bases and J by 4 bases, with 4 bases of the junction left unmatched. Germline V lookup: CDR1 SGHRS, CDR2 YFSETQ. The CDR3 is 15 residues long. The V and J genes are TRBV5-1 and TRBJ2-3; 10 bases are shared with TRBD2. The sequence was obtained from a man in his 70s with acute or convalescent COVID-19. Specimen: peripheral blood. The CDR3 is CASSLLAGIPDTQYF. The CDR3 DNA reads as TGCGCCAGCAGCTTACTAGCGGGAATTCCAGATACGCAGTATTTT.